This entry is about one T cell receptor beta chain. Assay: immunoSEQ multiplex PCR; the TCRdb copy retains only in-frame clones and omits some. Found here are 130,000 to 150,000 clones, around 83% of them singletons; the top ten hold 5% to 7%. Germline lookup yields CDR1 SGHRS and CDR2 YFSETQ. V lost 4 bases and J lost 0; bases outside the gene matches: 12. The CDR3 length is 17 residues. Participant age was roughly 18 to 95 years, and participants resided in fewer than 30 US areas. Exposed participants encountered a COVID-19 case during the 2 weeks preceding study entry. These data are taken from a study of blood T cell repertoires in COVID-19.

Input material: PBMCs or T cells enriched from blood (not recorded which). The sequence was collected from a woman aged 45-60 years who had been exposed to COVID-19. The gene calls are TRBV5-1 and TRBJ2-7; 8 positions match TRBD1. CDR3 sequence: CASSRQPGTGISYEQYF. CDR3 in DNA: TGCGCCAGCAGCAGACAGCCCGGGACAGGTATCTCCTACGAGCAGTACTTC.